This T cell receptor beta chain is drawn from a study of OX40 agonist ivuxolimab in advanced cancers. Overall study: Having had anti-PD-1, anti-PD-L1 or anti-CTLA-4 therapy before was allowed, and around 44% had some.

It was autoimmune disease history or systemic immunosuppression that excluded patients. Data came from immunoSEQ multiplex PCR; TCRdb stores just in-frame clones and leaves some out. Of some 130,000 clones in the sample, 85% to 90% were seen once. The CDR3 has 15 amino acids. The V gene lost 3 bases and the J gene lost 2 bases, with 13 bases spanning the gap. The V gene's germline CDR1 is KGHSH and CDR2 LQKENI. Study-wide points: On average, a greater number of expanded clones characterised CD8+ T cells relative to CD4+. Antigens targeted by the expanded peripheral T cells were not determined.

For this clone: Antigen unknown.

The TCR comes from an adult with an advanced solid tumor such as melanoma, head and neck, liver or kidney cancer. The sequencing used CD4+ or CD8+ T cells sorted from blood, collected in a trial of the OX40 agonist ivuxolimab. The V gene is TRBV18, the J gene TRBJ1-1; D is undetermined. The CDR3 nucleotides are TGTGCCAGCTCACCCCTCGCGGACCCAAACACTGAAGCTTTCTTT. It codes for CASSPLADPNTEAFF. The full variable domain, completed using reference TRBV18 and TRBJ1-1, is NAGVMQNPRHLVRRRGQEARLRCSPMKGHSHVYWYRQLPEEGLKFMVYLQKENIIDESGMPKERFSAEFPKEGPSILRIQQVVRGDSAAYFCASSPLADPNTEAFFGQGTRLTVV.